This T cell receptor beta chain was recorded in a study of T cell responses to AZD1222 COVID-19 vaccine. Study summary: Investigators merged groups given second doses at roughly 4 or roughly 12 weeks.

Clones were sequenced by immunoSEQ multiplex PCR, and TCRdb holds only the in-frame ones, with some missing. This sample has some 99,000 clones, with 91% found just once. Study-wide points: Unmutated variant regions are reportedly targeted by nearly half of spike-specific TCRs.

Comment on this clone: Its matching antigen is unknown.

The CDR3 totals 18 residues. Germline CDR1 is SGHAT and CDR2 is FQNNGV. With 3 bases clipped from V and 4 bases from J, the junction kept 11 bases outside the gene matches. The V gene is TRBV11-2, the J gene TRBJ1-6; 8 bases are a match to TRBD1. The sequence derives from an adult in good health. Sequences were derived from peripheral blood, sampled on day 0 of AZD1222 vaccination. CDR3 DNA sequence: TGTGCCAGCAGCTTTTTTAGACAGGGGAGGCTTTATAATTCACCCCTCCACTTT. Its translation is CASSFFRQGRLYNSPLHF.